One sample yielded the 12 T cell receptor beta chains listed below, sequenced in a study of blood T cell repertoires in COVID-19 (dated by TCRdb to between 2020 and 2021). Library creation used the immunoSEQ multiplex PCR assay. TCRdb mirrors the immuneACCESS table, restricted to in-frame sequences. Some clones are absent from its copies; in checked studies, under half trace to an unresolved V gene, and the reason for the others is unknown. The sample profile shows about 30,000 clones; approximately 94% of them were found once. The ten biggest clones cover approximately 4% of the sample. Sequences were obtained from peripheral blood. These receptors were collected from a human donor with active COVID-19. The donor label of this sample is uncertain.

V gene TRBV11-3 combines with J gene TRBJ2-2; 11 nucleotides align to TRBD1. Losses at the gene ends were 0 bases for V and 7 bases for J; bases not matched to a gene: 7. From germline, CDR1 is SGHNT and CDR2 YENEEA. The CDR3 sequence is 17 residues long. CDR3 protein: CASSLDTWTGGFGELFF. The CDR3 nucleotides are TGTGCCAGCAGCTTAGATACATGGACAGGGGGCTTCGGGGAGCTGTTTTTT.

This chain links TRBV30 with TRBJ1-1; D is perhaps TRBD1 (6 bases). CDR3 size: 11 residues. Deletions cut 1 base from V and 8 bases from J, with 8 bases between. Germline values: CDR1 GTSNPN, CDR2 SVGIG (reference sequence). The CDR3, as DNA: TGTGCCTGGAGTGAGACAGGAGAAGCTTTCTTT. Translated, it gives CAWSETGEAFF.

This rearrangement joins TRBV7-9 to TRBJ2-5; 10 bases align to TRBD1. The junction had 6 bases not matched to a gene; V was cut back by 3 bases and J by 2 bases. This CDR3 region has 16 residues. The germline V gene has CDR1 SEHNR and CDR2 FQNEAQ (reference sequence). The CDR3 DNA reads as TGTGCCAGCAGCTTGGCCGGGACAGGGGTTCAAGAGACCCAGTACTTC. Protein product: CASSLAGTGVQETQYF.

The chain couples TRBV19 to TRBJ2-1; maybe TRBD1 (5 bases). The germline V and J ends were trimmed by 3 bases and 8 bases, with 11 bases remaining between them. CDR1 is LNHDA and CDR2 is SQIVND in the germline V gene (reference sequence). CDR3 size: 13 residues. CDR3 region: CASSMVQGHEQFF. The CDR3 region has the DNA TGTGCCAGTAGTATGGTTCAGGGCCATGAGCAGTTCTTC.

The genes are TRBV4-3 and TRBJ2-3, with 8 positions matching TRBD2. Germline CDR1 LGHNA, CDR2 YSLEER. The trim removed 0 bases at V and 1 base at J, leaving 3 bases unmatched. The CDR3 has 16 residues. The CDR3 loop reads CASSQDLLAGTDTQYF. The DNA for the CDR3 is TGCGCCAGCAGCCAAGATCTACTAGCGGGCACAGATACGCAGTATTTT.

This clone was detected once. J is TRBJ1-2 and V is TRBV11-2, with 9 nucleotides matching TRBD1. The CDR3 covers 17 residues. V gave up 5 bases and J gave up 0 bases; unmatched junction bases: 10. Germline lookup yields CDR1 SGHAT and CDR2 FQNNGV. This CDR3 is CASSNRDRVSSNYGYTF. DNA of the CDR3: TGTGCCAGCAGCAACCGGGACAGGGTCTCGTCTAACTATGGCTACACCTTC.

This clone has just one count. V is TRBV30 and J is TRBJ1-3; perhaps TRBD1 as D (6 bases). The germline V and J ends were trimmed by 2 bases and 4 bases, with 12 bases remaining between them. Germline CDR1 GTSNPN, CDR2 SVGIG (reference sequence). The CDR3 covers 14 residues. CDR3 region: CAWSTGSFGNTIYF. For the CDR3, the DNA is TGTGCCTGGAGTACAGGGTCGTTCGGAAACACCATATATTTT. Full variable domain (missing parts from reference TRBV30 and TRBJ1-3): SQTIHQWPATLVQPVGSPLSLECTVEGTSNPNLYWYRQAAGRGLQLLFYSVGIGQISSEVPQNLSASRPQDRQFILSSKKLLLSDSGFYLCAWSTGSFGNTIYFGEGSWLTVV.

CDR3 coding DNA: TGCAGCGTTTCTAGCGGGTTCTACGAGCAGTACTTC. Protein product: CSVSSGFYEQYF. The chain has TRBV29-1 and TRBJ2-7, with TRBD2 identical over 8 bases. J gave up 3 bases and V 5 bases, and 3 bases lay outside the gene matches. The germline CDR1 and CDR2 sequences are SQVTM and ANQGSEA. The CDR3 is made up of 12 amino acids.

The V gene is TRBV9, the J gene TRBJ2-7; TRBD1 matches at 9 bases. Per the germline V gene, CDR1 is SGDLS and CDR2 is YYNGEE. The CDR3 has 14 amino acids. J was trimmed by 7 bases and V by 3 bases; bases with no gene match: 8. In DNA, the CDR3 is TGTGCCAGCAGCGACGGGACAGGGACTGATGAGCAGTACTTC. Protein product: CASSDGTGTDEQYF. The full variable domain, its missing parts supplied by reference TRBV9 and TRBJ2-7, is DSGVTQTPKHLITATGQRVTLRCSPRSGDLSVYWYQQSLDQGLQFLIQYYNGEERAKGNILERFSAQQFPDLHSELNLSSLELGDSALYFCASSDGTGTDEQYFGPGTRLTVT.

The V call is TRBV14, the J call TRBJ2-1, with 9 positions matching TRBD2. The CDR3 runs 15 residues. The V gene's germline CDR1 is SGHDN and CDR2 FVKESK. V trimming: 4 bases; J trimming: 5 bases; junction bases outside the gene matches: 6. Here the CDR3 DNA reads TGTGCCAGCAGCCGAAGCGGGGGGCTCGACAATGAGCAGTTCTTC. Its protein product is CASSRSGGLDNEQFF.

J is TRBJ1-4 and V is TRBV3-1 (or the pseudogene TRBV3-2), with D possibly TRBD1 on 6 matching bases. The germline V gene encodes CDR1 LGHDT and CDR2 YNNKEL (reference sequence). Trimming took 4 bases from V and 4 from J, leaving 10 bases between them. CDR3 length: 14 residues. The CDR3 here is CASSLTGGNEKLFF. CDR3 in DNA: TGTGCCAGCAGCCTGACAGGCGGTAATGAAAAACTGTTTTTT.

The rearrangement uses TRBV5-1 and TRBJ2-5; D unresolved. This CDR3 region has 14 residues. V gave up 0 bases and J gave up 5 bases, with 11 bases separating them. Germline-derived CDR1 and CDR2 are SGHRS and YFSETQ. The CDR3 region is CASSLAEVEETQYF. For the CDR3, the DNA is TGCGCCAGCAGCTTGGCCGAGGTCGAGGAGACCCAGTACTTC.